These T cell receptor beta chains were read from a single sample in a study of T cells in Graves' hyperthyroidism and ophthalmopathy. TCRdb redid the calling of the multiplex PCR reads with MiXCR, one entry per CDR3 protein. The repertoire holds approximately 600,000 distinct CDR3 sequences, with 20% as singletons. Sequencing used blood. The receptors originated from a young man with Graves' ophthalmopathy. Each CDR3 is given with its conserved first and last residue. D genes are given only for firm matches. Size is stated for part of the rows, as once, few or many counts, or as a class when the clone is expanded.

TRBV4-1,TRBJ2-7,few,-,TGCGCCAGCAGCCAAGTTCTGGATGGCGCCTACGAGCAGTACTTC,CASSQVLDGAYEQYF
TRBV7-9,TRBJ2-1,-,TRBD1,TGTGCCAGCAGCATAGACAGGGAAGGCGACAATGAGCAGTTCTTC,CASSIDREGDNEQFF
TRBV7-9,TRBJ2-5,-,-,TGTGCCAGCAGCAACCGGGAAGACGAGGGGGAGACCCAGTACTTC,CASSNREDEGETQYF
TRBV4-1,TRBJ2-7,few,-,TGCGCCAGCAGCCAAGACGACAGTTACCATCTAGTAGCCTACGAGCAGTACTTC,CASSQDDSYHLVAYEQYF
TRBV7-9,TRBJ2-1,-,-,TGTGCCAGCAGCTTAGCGTCCATGTTGGATGAGCAGTTCTTC,CASSLASMLDEQFF
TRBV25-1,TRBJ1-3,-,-,TGTGCCAGCAGTGAAGGAGGAGCTGGAAACACCATATATTTT,CASSEGGAGNTIYF
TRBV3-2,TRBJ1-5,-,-,TGTGCCAGACCTATTAAATGGGGAGATCACGCCCAGCATTTT,CARPIKWGDHAQHF
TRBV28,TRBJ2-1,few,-,TGTGCCAGCAGTATACCCTTTGGAGGGGGTGGTGAGCAGTTCTTC,CASSIPFGGGGEQFF
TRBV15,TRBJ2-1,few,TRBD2,TGTGCCACCAGCAGATCCCTAACGAAGCGGGAGGGCCGGAATGAGCAGTTCTTC,CATSRSLTKREGRNEQFF
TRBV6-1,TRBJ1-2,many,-,TGTGCCAGCAGTTCAAGTTCAGGGATGGGGAATGGCTACACCTTC,CASSSSSGMGNGYTF
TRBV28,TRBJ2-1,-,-,TGTGCCAGCAGTTCTTGGGGGCCTGAGCAGTTCTTC,CASSSWGPEQFF
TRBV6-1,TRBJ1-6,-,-,TGTGCCAGCAGTGAACGACGCCCAGAGGATTCACCCCTCCACTTT,CASSERRPEDSPLHF
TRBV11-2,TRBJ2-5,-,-,TGTGCCAGCAGCTTAGAGTTCCCAGGTTCCCAAGAGACCCAGTACTTC,CASSLEFPGSQETQYF
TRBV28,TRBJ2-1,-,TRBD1,TGTGCCAGCAGTGAGTTCCGGACAGGGAACTTCTACAATGAGCAGTTCTTC,CASSEFRTGNFYNEQFF
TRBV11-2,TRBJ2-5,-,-,TGCGCCAGCAGCCAAAGAGGAAGGACCCGGGGGTTAGAGACCCAGTACTTC,CASSQRGRTRGLETQYF
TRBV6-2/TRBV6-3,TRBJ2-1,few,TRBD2,TGTGCCAGCAGTTTCGGACTAGCGGGAGCTAATGAGCAGTTCTTC,CASSFGLAGANEQFF
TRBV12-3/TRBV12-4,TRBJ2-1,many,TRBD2,TGTGCCAGCAGTTTAAGGACTAGCGTTTTTTATGAGCAGTTCTTC,CASSLRTSVFYEQFF
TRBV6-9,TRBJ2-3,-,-,TGTGCCAGCAGTTATGACCGATTCGGTACGCAGTATTTT,CASSYDRFGTQYF
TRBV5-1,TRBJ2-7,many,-,TGCGCCAGCAGCTTGTTCCAGGGTAACGAGCAGTACTTC,CASSLFQGNEQYF
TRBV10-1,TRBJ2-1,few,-,TGCGCCAGCAGTGAGGGACAATCCTACAATGAGCAGTTCTTC,CASSEGQSYNEQFF
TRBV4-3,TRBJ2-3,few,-,TGCGCCAGCAGAGGACCAGGCACAGATACGCAGTATTTT,CASRGPGTDTQYF
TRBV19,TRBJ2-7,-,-,TGTGCCAGTAGTCCCGAAATCGGCCTCTACGAGCAGTACTTC,CASSPEIGLYEQYF
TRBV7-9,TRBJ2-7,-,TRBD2,TGTGCCAGCAGCCCCTTCGGGACTAGCGCCTACAATGAGCAGTACTTC,CASSPFGTSAYNEQYF
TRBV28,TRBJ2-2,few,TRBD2,TGTGCCAGCAGGACTAGCGGTCCCGGGGAGCTGTTTTTT,CASRTSGPGELFF
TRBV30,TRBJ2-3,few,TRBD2,TGTGCCTGGAGTGGGACTAGCGGCCACACAGATACGCAGTATTTT,CAWSGTSGHTDTQYF
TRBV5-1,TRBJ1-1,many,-,TGCGCCAGCAGCTTGGGGAGGGGAGGCACTGAAGCTTTCTTT,CASSLGRGGTEAFF
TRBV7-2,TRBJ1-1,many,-,TGTGCCAGCAGCGCTGGACGGCTTGAAGCTTTCTTT,CASSAGRLEAFF
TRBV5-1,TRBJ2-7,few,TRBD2,TGCGCCAGCAGCTCGCTAGCGGGAGGGCGCGAGCAGTACTTC,CASSSLAGGREQYF
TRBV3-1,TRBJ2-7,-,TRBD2,TGTGCCAGCAGCCAAGAAGAGCTAGCGGCAACCTACGAGCAGTACTTC,CASSQEELAATYEQYF
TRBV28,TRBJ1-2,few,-,TGTGCCAGCAGTGCTCGCTTAGGCGGCTACACCTTC,CASSARLGGYTF
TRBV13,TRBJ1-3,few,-,TGTGCCAGCCAATATGCAGGGAGCGGTAGTAGAGGAAACACCATATATTTT,CASQYAGSGSRGNTIYF
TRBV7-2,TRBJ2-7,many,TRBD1,TGTGCCAGCAGCCACCGCACCGGGACAGGTACCTACGAGCAGTACTTC,CASSHRTGTGTYEQYF
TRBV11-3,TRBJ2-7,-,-,TGTGCCAGCAGCCCCCGACCGGGGGCCGACCGATCCTACGAGCAGTACTTC,CASSPRPGADRSYEQYF
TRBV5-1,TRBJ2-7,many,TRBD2,TGCGCCAGCAGGGAGCGGGAGCTTTCCTACGAGCAGTACTTC,CASRERELSYEQYF
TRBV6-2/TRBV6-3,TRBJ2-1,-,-,TGTGCCAGCAGAGACCTAAGCAATGAGCAGTTCTTC,CASRDLSNEQFF
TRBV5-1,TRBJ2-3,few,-,TGCGCCAGCAGCTTAGGAATAGCTTTCACAGATACGCAGTATTTT,CASSLGIAFTDTQYF
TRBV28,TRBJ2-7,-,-,TGTGCCAGCACCTCCATCGGGGGTTCCATCTACGAGCAGTACTTC,CASTSIGGSIYEQYF
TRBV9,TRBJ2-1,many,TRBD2,TGTGCCAGCAGCGCAAGCGGGCGGGAGTTTTGGGATGAGCAGTTCTTC,CASSASGREFWDEQFF
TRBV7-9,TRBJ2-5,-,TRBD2,TGTGCCAGCAGCTCCCGTCCGGGAGGGCGGAGAGAGACCCAGTACTTC,CASSSRPGGRRETQYF
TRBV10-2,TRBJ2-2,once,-,TGCGCCAGCAGTGCCCGGACCACCGGGGAGCTGTTTTTT,CASSARTTGELFF
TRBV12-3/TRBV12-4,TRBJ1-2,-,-,TGTGCCAGCAGTTTCGGGACAAACGGCTACACCTTC,CASSFGTNGYTF
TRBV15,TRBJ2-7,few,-,TGTGCCACCGCCTTCTCTCGAAACTCCTACGAGCAGTACTTC,CATAFSRNSYEQYF
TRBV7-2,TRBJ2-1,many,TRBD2,TGTGCCAGCAGCTTAGCGACTAGCAGCAATGAGCAGTTCTTC,CASSLATSSNEQFF
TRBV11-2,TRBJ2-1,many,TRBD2,TGTGCCAGCAGCTTCCAAGCGGGAGGCTACAATGAGCAGTTCTTC,CASSFQAGGYNEQFF
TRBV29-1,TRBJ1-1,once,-,TGCAGCGTTGAGCTATTAGATGAAGCTTTCTTT,CSVELLDEAFF
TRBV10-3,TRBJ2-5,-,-,TGTGCCATCAGCTTGGCAGCCCAAGAGACCCAGTACTTC,CAISLAAQETQYF
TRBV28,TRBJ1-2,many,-,TGTGCCAGCAGTTCCGTCTGGCAGGGCTATGGCTACACCTTC,CASSSVWQGYGYTF
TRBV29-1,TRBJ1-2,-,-,TGCAGCGTTGACAGACATGGCTACACCTTC,CSVDRHGYTF
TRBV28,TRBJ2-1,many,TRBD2,TGTGCCAGCAGTTTGTCCGGGACTAGCGGGAGGAATGAGCAGTTCTTC,CASSLSGTSGRNEQFF
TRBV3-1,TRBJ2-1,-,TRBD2,TGTGCCAGCAGCCAAGAAAGTCTAGCGGGAGACCATGAGCAGTTCTTC,CASSQESLAGDHEQFF